The T cell receptor beta chain under discussion was sequenced for a study of cytomegalovirus exposure and HLA in healthy donors. General study results and limits: Within an earlier analysis, most TCR beta V segments proved productive either about 90% or about 30% of the time. TCR association rates varied by HLA locus in a later analysis, with DRB1 highest and HLA-C lowest. Among TCR beta chains, those listed as cytomegalovirus-associated numbered roughly 150. Rarity held for most TCR sequences, but there were some public TCRs that occurred in many donors.

In regard to this clone: The antigen is not known.

The V and J ends lost 3 bases and 1 base, in that order; junction bases with no gene match: 8. Per germline, CDR1 SGHNT and CDR2 YENEEA. The CDR3 contains 17 residues. Amplification used 60 Vbeta primers and 13 Jbeta primers. The assay was immunoSEQ multiplex PCR, and TCRdb's table has in-frame clones only and misses some. The sample records fewer than 200,000 clones, 70% to 90% being singletons. The chain is built from TRBV11-3 and TRBJ2-2; TRBD1 matches 7 bases. Sequenced sample: PBMCs. The sequence was obtained from a woman between 18 and 29 years old in good health and CMV-seronegative. CDR3 protein: CASSFVPTGLNTGELFF. CDR3 nucleotide sequence: TGTGCCAGCAGCTTCGTCCCGACAGGGCTGAACACCGGGGAGCTGTTTTTT.